This TCR beta chain was captured in a study of human T cells and chemical hapten exposure. Concerning this clonotype itself: Its antigen remains unknown.

Time point here: patch test 1, 2 weeks after DPC sensitization. Treatment noted: therapeutic diphenylcyclopropenone sensitization with weekly scalp DPC. TCRdb called the RACE reads again in MiXCR, with one record for every CDR3 protein. The data show about 380,000 distinct CDR3 sequences, with about 4.8% seen just once and about 2.1% held by the top ten. Whole-study results and caveats: Since the donors had alopecia, their immune response may not be the same as that of healthy people. Significantly more large CDR3 similarity clusters were formed by expanded TCRs than by controls.

This clonotype originated in a woman between 45 and 65 years old with alopecia areata. Some clones in this sample may be carry-over from other donors' samples. This sample comprised whole blood, obtained in connection with sensitization to the hapten diphenylcyclopropenone (DPC).

CDR3 in amino acids: CSVEFDGGAFF. Here the CDR3 DNA reads TGCAGCGTTGAGTTTGATGGAGGGGCTTTCTTT. V is TRBV29-1 and J is TRBJ1-1; D is unclear. The germline V gene encodes CDR1 SQVTM and CDR2 ANQGSEA. V dropped 3 bases and J dropped 11 bases, with 13 bases sitting between them. This CDR3 contains 11 residues.